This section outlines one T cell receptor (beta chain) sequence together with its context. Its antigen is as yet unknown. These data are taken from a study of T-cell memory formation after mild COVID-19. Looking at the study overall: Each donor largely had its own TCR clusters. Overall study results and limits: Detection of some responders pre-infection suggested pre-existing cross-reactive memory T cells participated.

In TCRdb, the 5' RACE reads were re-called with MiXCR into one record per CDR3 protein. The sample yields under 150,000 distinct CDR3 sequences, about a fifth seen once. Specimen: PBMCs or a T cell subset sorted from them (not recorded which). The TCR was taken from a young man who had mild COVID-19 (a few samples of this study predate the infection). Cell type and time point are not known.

CDR3 nucleotides: TGTGCCAGAAGCCAAACTAACACCGGGGAGCTGTTTTTT. Translated, it gives CARSQTNTGELFF. The V and J genes are TRBV7-8 and TRBJ2-2; D gene uncertain. The V and J ends lost 9 bases and 2 bases respectively, with 10 bases between them. This CDR3 is 13 amino acids long. The germline CDR1 and CDR2 sequences are SGHVS and FQNEAQ.